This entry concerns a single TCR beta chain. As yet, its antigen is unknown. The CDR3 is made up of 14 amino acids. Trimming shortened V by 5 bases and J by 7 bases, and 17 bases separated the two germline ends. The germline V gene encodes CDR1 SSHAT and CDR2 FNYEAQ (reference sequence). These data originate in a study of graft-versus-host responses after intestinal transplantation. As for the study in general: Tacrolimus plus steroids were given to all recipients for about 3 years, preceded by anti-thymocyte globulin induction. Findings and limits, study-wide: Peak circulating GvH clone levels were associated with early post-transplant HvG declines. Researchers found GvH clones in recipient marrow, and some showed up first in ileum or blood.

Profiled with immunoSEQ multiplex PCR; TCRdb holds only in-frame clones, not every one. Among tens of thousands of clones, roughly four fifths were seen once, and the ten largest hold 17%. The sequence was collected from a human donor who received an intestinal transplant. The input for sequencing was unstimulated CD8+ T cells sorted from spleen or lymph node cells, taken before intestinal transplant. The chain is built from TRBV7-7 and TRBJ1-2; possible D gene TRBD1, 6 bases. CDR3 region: CASSSRRGEFGYTF. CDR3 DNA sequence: TGTGCCAGCAGCAGCCGCAGGGGAGAGTTTGGCTACACCTTC.